The rows below give T cell receptor beta chains drawn from one sample of a study of T cell responses to AZD1222 COVID-19 vaccine. Libraries were prepared by immunoSEQ multiplex PCR; TCRdb keeps only in-frame clonotypes and omits some of them. This table has 75,000 to 85,000 clones, approximately 88% appearing once. Sequencing was performed on peripheral blood, taken 28 days after the second AZD1222 dose. These receptors were taken from an adult who received the AZD1222 COVID-19 vaccine. Both conserved end residues are trimmed from each CDR3. Fields, in order: clone size, CDR3 length, D gene, V gene, J gene, CDR3 protein. The D gene is left open where the match is weak. Some rows have no size entry. The others give once, few or many, or a class for an expanded clone.

>once|9|-|TRBV6-5|TRBJ2-7
ASSRGGEQY
>-|12|-|TRBV27|TRBJ1-4
ASSLAGQGEKLF
>-|12|-|TRBV3-1/TRBV3-2|TRBJ2-7
ASSQDLWGYEQY
>few|13|-|TRBV19|TRBJ2-2
ASRAQWRNTGELF
>-|16|TRBD1|TRBV7-6|TRBJ2-1
ASSFPLKQGAPYNEQF
>-|14|TRBD1|TRBV6-5|TRBJ1-2
ASSYSTRGRRNGYT
>-|12|-|TRBV21-1|TRBJ1-2
ASSNRTGNYGYT
>-|15|-|TRBV7-9|TRBJ1-2
ASSSYSGYTSSYGYT
>few|14|-|TRBV27|TRBJ1-3
ASTKRFGVSGNTIY
>-|10|-|TRBV7-2|TRBJ2-5
ASRGAGQTQY
>-|13|-|TRBV9|TRBJ2-7
ASTPNDRVPYEQY
>-|13|TRBD1|TRBV7-2|TRBJ1-6
ASSQRTGSLSPLH
>-|14|-|TRBV2|TRBJ1-4
ASSDFPGGGREKLF
>-|14|TRBD2|TRBV28|TRBJ2-1
ASSPAGLAGGGEQF
>-|14|-|TRBV7-2|TRBJ1-5
ASSFAGEARNQPQH
>-|17|-|TRBV9|TRBJ1-6
ASSPRAPEGTIYNSPLH
>-|12|TRBD2|TRBV4-2|TRBJ2-1
ASSLRLAENEQF
>-|12|TRBD2|TRBV6-2/TRBV6-3|TRBJ2-3
ASSSRGDGDTQY
>-|14|TRBD2|TRBV7-9|TRBJ2-1
ASSLSRGLYYNEQF
>-|13|TRBD2|TRBV6-5|TRBJ2-7
ASSPLGGEGYEQY